Listed below are T cell receptor beta chains from one sample, sequenced in a study of CD8 T cells in ankylosing spondylitis. Each CDR3 protein gets one entry after TCRdb re-called the 5' RACE reads with MiXCR. In the table there are roughly 190,000 distinct CDR3 sequences, more than 10% of which are singletons. The sample taken for sequencing was blood, either unsorted or a sorted T cell fraction (not recorded which). The receptors were gathered from a male donor with ankylosing spondylitis or in good health (not recorded which). Both conserved end residues are part of each CDR3. The D gene is left open where the match is weak. Some rows have no size entry. The others give once, few or many, or a class for an expanded clone.

CASSSGPMNTEAFF | TGTGCCAGCAGCTCTGGGCCCATGAACACTGAAGCTTTCTTT | TRBJ1-1 | . | few | TRBV13
CASSTEDRYYGYTF | TGTGCCAGCAGCACCGAGGACAGATACTATGGCTACACCTTC | TRBJ1-2 | . | few | TRBV7-9
CASSLRTSLSLEQYF | TGCGCCAGCAGCCTTCGGACTAGCCTTTCCCTCGAGCAGTACTTC | TRBJ2-7 | TRBD2 | few | TRBV4-1
CASSLSPIGEQYF | TGCGCCAGCAGCTTATCCCCTATTGGCGAGCAGTACTTC | TRBJ2-7 | . | . | TRBV5-1
CASSRGDTQYF | TGCGCCAGCAGCCGGGGAGATACGCAGTATTTT | TRBJ2-3 | . | many | TRBV4-1
CASSQEEINQPQHF | TGCGCCAGCAGCCAAGAGGAAATCAATCAGCCCCAGCATTTT | TRBJ1-5 | . | many | TRBV4-1
CASSPKGGGAYEQYF | TGCGCCAGCAGCCCAAAGGGGGGAGGGGCCTACGAGCAGTACTTC | TRBJ2-7 | . | . | TRBV4-1
CASGLMGTEAFF | TGTGCTAGTGGTTTGATGGGCACTGAAGCTTTCTTT | TRBJ1-1 | . | once | TRBV12-5
CATLVTRTRINEQFF | TGTGCCACCTTGGTTACCAGGACCCGTATCAATGAGCAGTTCTTC | TRBJ2-1 | . | many | TRBV24-1
CASSGVADRRNEQFF | TGTGCCAGCAGCGGGGTGGCGGATAGGAGGAATGAGCAGTTCTTC | TRBJ2-1 | . | many | TRBV9
CASSPGPASTDEQYF | TGTGCCAGCAGCCCGGGCCCGGCTAGCACCGACGAGCAGTACTTC | TRBJ2-7 | . | few | TRBV5-6
CASRPDPLVGELFF | TGTGCCAGTAGACCGGACCCCCTCGTCGGGGAGCTGTTTTTT | TRBJ2-2 | . | few | TRBV19
CASTFSDREEGEQYF | TGTGCCAGCACCTTTTCGGACAGGGAAGAGGGGGAGCAGTACTTC | TRBJ2-7 | TRBD1 | few | TRBV7-9
CASSLGTSGYYEQYF | TGCGCCAGCAGCTTGGGGACTAGCGGTTACTACGAGCAGTACTTC | TRBJ2-7 | TRBD2 | many | TRBV5-1
CASSPEREGEEQYF | TGTGCCAGCTCACCAGAGCGGGAGGGAGAGGAGCAGTACTTC | TRBJ2-7 | TRBD2 | . | TRBV18
CASSWVTDPANYGYTF | TGTGCCAGCAGTTGGGTGACAGACCCAGCTAACTATGGCTACACCTTC | TRBJ1-2 | . | many | TRBV12-3/TRBV12-4
CASSLGEEAFF | TGTGCCAGCAGCTTGGGGGAGGAAGCTTTCTTT | TRBJ1-1 | . | many | TRBV7-9
CSVEELGQGAYNEQFF | TGCAGCGTTGAAGAACTGGGGCAGGGGGCCTACAATGAGCAGTTCTTC | TRBJ2-1 | TRBD1 | few | TRBV29-1
CASSIGGYNEQFF | TGTGCCAGTAGTATCGGGGGTTACAATGAGCAGTTCTTC | TRBJ2-1 | . | . | TRBV19
CASSQGTSGSSIGTDTQYF | TGTGCCAGCAGCCAGGGAACTAGCGGGAGTAGCATTGGCACAGATACGCAGTATTTT | TRBJ2-3 | TRBD2 | . | TRBV4-2
CASSFRQGSLDGYTF | TGTGCCAGCAGCTTTCGACAGGGATCCCTTGATGGCTACACCTTC | TRBJ1-2 | TRBD1 | . | TRBV7-9
CASSLNWVTETQYF | TGTGCCAGCAGCTTAAATTGGGTTACAGAGACCCAGTACTTC | TRBJ2-5 | . | . | TRBV7-9
CASSPEVADHTGELFF | TGTGCCAGCAGCCCGGAGGTAGCGGACCACACCGGGGAGCTGTTTTTT | TRBJ2-2 | . | . | TRBV6-2/TRBV6-3
CASSQGILAGGEQYF | TGCGCCAGCAGCCAAGGCATCCTAGCGGGGGGAGAGCAGTACTTC | TRBJ2-7 | TRBD2 | . | TRBV4-1
CASSEGGGETQYF | TGTGCCAGCAGTGAAGGGGGCGGGGAGACCCAGTACTTC | TRBJ2-5 | . | few | TRBV2